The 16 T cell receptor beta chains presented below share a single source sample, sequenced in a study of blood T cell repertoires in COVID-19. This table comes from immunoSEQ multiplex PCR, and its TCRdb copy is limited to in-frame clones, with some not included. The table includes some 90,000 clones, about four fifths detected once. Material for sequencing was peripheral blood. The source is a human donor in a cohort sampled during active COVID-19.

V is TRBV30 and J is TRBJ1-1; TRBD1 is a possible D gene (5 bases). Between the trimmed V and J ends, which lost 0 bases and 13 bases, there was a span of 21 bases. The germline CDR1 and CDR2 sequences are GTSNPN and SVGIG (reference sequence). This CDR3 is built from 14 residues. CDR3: CAWSVLGIPGLGFF. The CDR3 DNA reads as TGTGCCTGGAGTGTACTTGGGATCCCAGGGTTGGGTTTCTTT.

The CDR3: CASTRPGYNEQFF. The CDR3 DNA follows: TGTGCCAGCACCCGCCCCGGGTACAATGAGCAGTTCTTC. J is TRBJ2-1 and V is TRBV6-5; the D is unclear. Germline V gene data show CDR1 as MNHEY and CDR2 as SVGAGI. V dropped 7 bases and J dropped 4 bases, with 11 bases sitting between them. CDR3 length: 13 amino acids.

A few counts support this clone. CDR3 coding DNA: TGTGCCAGCAGCCACCGACAGGGTACGACTGAAGCTTTCTTT. Translation: CASSHRQGTTEAFF. V is TRBV3-1 (or the pseudogene TRBV3-2) and J is TRBJ1-1; 7 bases are shared with TRBD1. Germline V CDR1 and CDR2: LGHDT, YNNKEL (reference sequence). This CDR3 is 14 amino acids long. The ends lost 3 bases at V and 5 bases at J; junction bases unmatched: 6.

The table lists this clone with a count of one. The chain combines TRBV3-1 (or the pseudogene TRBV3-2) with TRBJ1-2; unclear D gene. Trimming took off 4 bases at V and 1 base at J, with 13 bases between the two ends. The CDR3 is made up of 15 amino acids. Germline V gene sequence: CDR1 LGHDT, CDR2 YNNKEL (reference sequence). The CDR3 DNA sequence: TGTGCCAGCAGCCCGGCGGCGGGAAGTAACTATGGCTACACCTTC. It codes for CASSPAAGSNYGYTF.

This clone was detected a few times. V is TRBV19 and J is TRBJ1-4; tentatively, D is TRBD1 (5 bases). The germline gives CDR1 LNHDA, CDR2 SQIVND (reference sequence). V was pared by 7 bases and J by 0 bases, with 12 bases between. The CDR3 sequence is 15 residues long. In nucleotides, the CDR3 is TGTGCCAGTACCCGGGGGGGTGCAACTAATGAAAAACTGTTTTTT. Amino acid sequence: CASTRGGATNEKLFF. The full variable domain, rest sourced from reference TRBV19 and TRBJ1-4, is DGGITQSPKYLFRKEGQNVTLSCEQNLNHDAMYWYRQDPGQGLRLIYYSQIVNDFQKGDIAEGYSVSREKKESFPLTVTSAQKNPTAFYLCASTRGGATNEKLFFGSGTQLSVL.

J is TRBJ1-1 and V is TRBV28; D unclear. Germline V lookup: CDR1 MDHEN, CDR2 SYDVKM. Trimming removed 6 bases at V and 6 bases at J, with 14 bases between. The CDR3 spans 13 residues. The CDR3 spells CASSLWASPEAFF. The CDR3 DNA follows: TGTGCCAGCAGCTTGTGGGCGTCCCCTGAAGCTTTCTTT.

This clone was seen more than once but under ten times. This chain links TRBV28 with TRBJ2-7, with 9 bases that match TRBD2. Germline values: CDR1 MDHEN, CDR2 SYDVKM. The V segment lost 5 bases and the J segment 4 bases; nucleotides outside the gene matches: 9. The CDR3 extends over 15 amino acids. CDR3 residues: CASSPASGVRYEQYF. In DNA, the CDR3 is TGTGCCAGCAGTCCAGCTAGCGGGGTTCGTTACGAGCAGTACTTC.

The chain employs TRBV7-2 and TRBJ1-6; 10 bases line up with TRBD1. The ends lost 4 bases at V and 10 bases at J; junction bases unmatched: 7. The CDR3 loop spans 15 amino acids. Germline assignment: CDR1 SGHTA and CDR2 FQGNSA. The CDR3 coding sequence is TGTGCCAGCAGCTCCCACCCGGGACAGGGGTCACCCCTCCACTTT. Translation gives CASSSHPGQGSPLHF. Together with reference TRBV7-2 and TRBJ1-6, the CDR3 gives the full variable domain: GAGVSQSPSNKVTEKGKDVELRCDPISGHTALYWYRQSLGQGLEFLIYFQGNSAPDKSGLPSDRFSAERTGGSVSTLTIQRTQQEDSAVYLCASSSHPGQGSPLHFGNGTRLTVT.

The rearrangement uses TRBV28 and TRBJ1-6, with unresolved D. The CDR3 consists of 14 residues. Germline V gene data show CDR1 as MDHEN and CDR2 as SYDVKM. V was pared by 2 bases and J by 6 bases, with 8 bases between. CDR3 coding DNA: TGTGCCAGCAGTTTAACCAGGCTTAATTCACCCCTCCACTTT. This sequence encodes CASSLTRLNSPLHF.

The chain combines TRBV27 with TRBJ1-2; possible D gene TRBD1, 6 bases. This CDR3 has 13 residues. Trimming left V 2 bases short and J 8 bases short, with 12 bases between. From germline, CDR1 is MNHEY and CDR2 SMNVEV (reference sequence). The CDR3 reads CASSLAGVGGYTF. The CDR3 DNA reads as TGTGCCAGCAGTTTAGCAGGGGTCGGAGGCTACACCTTC.

CDR3 residues: CASSFGGSSYNEQFF. The CDR3 region has the DNA TGCGCCTCTTCTTTTGGGGGGAGCTCCTACAATGAGCAGTTCTTC. The chain couples TRBV5-1 to TRBJ2-1, with a tentative D call TRBD2 (6 bases). The CDR3 has 15 residues. Germline CDR1 is SGHRS and CDR2 is YFSETQ. Trimming took off 10 bases at V and 0 bases at J, with 17 bases between the two ends.

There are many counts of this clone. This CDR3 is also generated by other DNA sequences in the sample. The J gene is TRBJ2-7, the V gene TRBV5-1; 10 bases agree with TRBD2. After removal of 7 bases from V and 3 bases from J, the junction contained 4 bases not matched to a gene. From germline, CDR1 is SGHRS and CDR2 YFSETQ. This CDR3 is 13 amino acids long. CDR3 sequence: CASSLAGSYEQYF. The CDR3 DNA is TGCGCCAGCTCACTAGCGGGGAGCTACGAGCAGTACTTC.

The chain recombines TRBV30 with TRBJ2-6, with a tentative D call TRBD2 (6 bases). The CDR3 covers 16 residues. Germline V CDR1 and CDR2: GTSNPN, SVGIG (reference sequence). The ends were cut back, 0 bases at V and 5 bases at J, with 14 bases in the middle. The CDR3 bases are TGTGCCTGGAGTGTAGGAGGGCGTCGAAGGGCCAACGTCCTGACTTTC. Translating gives CAWSVGGRRRANVLTF.

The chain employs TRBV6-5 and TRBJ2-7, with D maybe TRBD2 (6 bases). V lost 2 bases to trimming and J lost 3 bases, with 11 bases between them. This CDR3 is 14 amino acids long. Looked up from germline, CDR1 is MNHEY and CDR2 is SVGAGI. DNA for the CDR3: TGTGCCAGCAGTTACGGCGGGGCGGACTACGAGCAGTACTTC. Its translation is CASSYGGADYEQYF.

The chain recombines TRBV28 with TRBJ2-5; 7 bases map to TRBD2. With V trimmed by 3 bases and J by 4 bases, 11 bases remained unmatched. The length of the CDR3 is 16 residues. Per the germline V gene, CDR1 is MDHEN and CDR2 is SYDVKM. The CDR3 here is CASSLGGRLNRETQYF. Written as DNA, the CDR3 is TGTGCCAGCAGTTTGGGAGGGAGATTAAATAGAGAGACCCAGTACTTC.

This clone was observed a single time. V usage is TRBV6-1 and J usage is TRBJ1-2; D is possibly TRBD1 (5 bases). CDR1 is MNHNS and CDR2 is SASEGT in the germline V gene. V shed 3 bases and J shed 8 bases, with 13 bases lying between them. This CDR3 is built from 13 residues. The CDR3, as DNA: TGTGCCAGCAGTGATCGGGGGGAAGGCGGCTACACCTTC. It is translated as CASSDRGEGGYTF.